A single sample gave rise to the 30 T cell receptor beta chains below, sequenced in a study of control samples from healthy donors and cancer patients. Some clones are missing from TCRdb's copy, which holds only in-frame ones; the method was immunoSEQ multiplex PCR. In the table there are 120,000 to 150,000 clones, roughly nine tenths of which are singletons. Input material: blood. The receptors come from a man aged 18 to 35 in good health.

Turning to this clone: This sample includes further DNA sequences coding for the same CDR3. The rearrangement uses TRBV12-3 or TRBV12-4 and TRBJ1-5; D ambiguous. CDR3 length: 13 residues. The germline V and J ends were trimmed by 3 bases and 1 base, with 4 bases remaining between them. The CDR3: CASSLASNQPQHF. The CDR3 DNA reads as TGTGCCAGCAGTTTGGCGAGCAATCAGCCCCAGCATTTT.

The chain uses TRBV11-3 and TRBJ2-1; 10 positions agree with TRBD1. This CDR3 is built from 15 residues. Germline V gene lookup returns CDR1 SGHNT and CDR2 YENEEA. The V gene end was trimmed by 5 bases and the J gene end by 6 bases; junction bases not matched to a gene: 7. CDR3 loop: CASSTSGQGFNEQFF. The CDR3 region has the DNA TGTGCCAGCAGCACATCGGGACAGGGGTTCAATGAGCAGTTCTTC. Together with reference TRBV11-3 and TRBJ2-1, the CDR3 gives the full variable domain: EAGVVQSPRYKIIEKKQPVAFWCNPISGHNTLYWYLQNLGQGPELLIRYENEEAVDDSQLPKDRFSAERLKGVDSTLKIQPAELGDSAVYLCASSTSGQGFNEQFFGPGTRLTVL.

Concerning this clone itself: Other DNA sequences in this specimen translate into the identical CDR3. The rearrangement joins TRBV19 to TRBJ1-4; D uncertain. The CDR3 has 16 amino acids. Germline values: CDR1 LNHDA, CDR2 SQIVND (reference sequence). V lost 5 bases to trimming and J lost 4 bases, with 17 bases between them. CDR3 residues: CASSPSGGGVNEKLFF. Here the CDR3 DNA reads TGTGCCAGTAGTCCCTCGGGTGGAGGTGTTAATGAAAAACTGTTTTTT.

CDR3 region: CASSGGGQETQYF. CDR3 DNA: TGTGCCAGCAGTGGCGGGGGTCAAGAGACCCAGTACTTC. The V and J genes are TRBV12-3 or TRBV12-4 and TRBJ2-5; the match to TRBD2 covers 7 bases. Trimming cost V 5 bases and J 2 bases; bases outside gene matches: 2. The CDR3 spans 13 residues.

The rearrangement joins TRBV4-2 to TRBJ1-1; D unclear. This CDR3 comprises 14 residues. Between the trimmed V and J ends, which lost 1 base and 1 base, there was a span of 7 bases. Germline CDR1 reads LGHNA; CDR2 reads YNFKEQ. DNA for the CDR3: TGTGCCAGCAGCCAAGCCTTCCAGAACACTGAAGCTTTCTTT. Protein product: CASSQAFQNTEAFF.

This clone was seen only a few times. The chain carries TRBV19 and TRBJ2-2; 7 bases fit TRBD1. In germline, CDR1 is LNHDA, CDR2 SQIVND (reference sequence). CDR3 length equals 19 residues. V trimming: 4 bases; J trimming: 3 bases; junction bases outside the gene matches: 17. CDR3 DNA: TGTGCCAGTAGTAGGCCCCGGGACAGTCCGCTCCGGGACACCGGGGAGCTGTTTTTT. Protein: CASSRPRDSPLRDTGELFF.

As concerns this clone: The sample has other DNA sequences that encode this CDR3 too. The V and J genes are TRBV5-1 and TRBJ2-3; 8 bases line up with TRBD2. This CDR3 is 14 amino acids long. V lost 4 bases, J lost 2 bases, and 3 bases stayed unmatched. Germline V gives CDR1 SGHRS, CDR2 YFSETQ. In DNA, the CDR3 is TGCGCCAGCAGCACGGGACTAGTCACAGATACGCAGTATTTT. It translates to CASSTGLVTDTQYF. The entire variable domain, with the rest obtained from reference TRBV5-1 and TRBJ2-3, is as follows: KAGVTQTPRYLIKTRGQQVTLSCSPISGHRSVSWYQQTPGQGLQFLFEYFSETQRNKGNFPGRFSGRQFSNSRSEMNVSTLELGDSALYLCASSTGLVTDTQYFGPGTRLTVL.

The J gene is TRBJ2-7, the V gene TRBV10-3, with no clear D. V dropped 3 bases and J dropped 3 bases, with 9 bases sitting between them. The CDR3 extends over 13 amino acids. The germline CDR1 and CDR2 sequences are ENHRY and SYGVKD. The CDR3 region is CAISEGPSYEQYF. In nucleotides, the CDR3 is TGTGCCATCAGTGAAGGGCCGAGCTACGAGCAGTACTTC.

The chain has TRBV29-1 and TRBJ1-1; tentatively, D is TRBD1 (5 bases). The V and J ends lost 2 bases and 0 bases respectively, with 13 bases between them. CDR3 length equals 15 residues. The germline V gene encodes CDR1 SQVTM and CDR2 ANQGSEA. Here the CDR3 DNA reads TGCAGCGTTGAAAGGCAGGGCCCGTTGAACACTGAAGCTTTCTTT. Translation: CSVERQGPLNTEAFF.

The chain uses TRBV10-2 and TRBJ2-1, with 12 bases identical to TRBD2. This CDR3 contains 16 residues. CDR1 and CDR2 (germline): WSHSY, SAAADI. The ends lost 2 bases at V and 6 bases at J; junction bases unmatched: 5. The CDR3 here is CASSEPSGGAVNEQFF. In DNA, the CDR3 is TGCGCCAGCAGTGAGCCTAGCGGGGGGGCTGTCAATGAGCAGTTCTTC.

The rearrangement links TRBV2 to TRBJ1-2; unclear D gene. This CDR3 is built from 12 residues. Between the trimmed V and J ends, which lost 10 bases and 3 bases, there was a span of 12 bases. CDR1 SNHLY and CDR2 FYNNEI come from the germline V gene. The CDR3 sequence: CAIELTDYGYTF. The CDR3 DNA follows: TGTGCCATCGAGTTGACGGACTATGGCTACACCTTC.

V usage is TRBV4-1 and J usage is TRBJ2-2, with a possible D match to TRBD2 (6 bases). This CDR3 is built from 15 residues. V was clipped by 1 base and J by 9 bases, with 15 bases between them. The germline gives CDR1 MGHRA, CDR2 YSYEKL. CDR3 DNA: TGCGCCAGCAGCCAAGTTAGCGGCCTCGATAGGGAGCTGTTTTTT. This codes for CASSQVSGLDRELFF.

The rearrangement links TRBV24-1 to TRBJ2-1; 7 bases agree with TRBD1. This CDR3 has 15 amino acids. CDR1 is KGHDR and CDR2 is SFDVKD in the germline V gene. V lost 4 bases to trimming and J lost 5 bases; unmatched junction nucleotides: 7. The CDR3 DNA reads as TGTGCCACCAGTGACCTAGGGACAGTAAACAATGAGCAGTTCTTC. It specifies CATSDLGTVNNEQFF.

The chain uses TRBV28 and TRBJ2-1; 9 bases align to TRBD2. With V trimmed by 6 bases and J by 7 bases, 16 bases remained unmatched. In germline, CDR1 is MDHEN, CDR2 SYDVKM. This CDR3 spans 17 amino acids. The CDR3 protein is CASRSIAGDYSRNEQFF. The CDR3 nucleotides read TGTGCCAGCAGATCGATAGCGGGGGATTACTCTCGAAATGAGCAGTTCTTC. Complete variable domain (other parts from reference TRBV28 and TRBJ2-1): DVKVTQSSRYLVKRTGEKVFLECVQDMDHENMFWYRQDPGLGLRLIYFSYDVKMKEKGDIPEGYSVSREKKERFSLILESASTNQTSMYLCASRSIAGDYSRNEQFFGPGTRLTVL.

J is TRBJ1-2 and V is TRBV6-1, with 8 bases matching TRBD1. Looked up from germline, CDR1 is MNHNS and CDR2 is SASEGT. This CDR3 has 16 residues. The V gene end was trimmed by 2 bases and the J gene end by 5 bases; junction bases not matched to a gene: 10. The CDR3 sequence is CASSEIGDRSLYGYTF. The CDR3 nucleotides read TGTGCCAGCAGTGAAATCGGGGACAGGAGTTTGTATGGCTACACCTTC.

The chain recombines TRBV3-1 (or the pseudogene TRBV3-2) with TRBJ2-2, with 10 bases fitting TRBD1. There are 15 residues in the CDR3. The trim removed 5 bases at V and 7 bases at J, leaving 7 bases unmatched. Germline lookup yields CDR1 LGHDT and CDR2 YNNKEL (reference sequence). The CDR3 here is CASSTGTGAIGELFF. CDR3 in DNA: TGTGCCAGCAGCACTGGGACAGGGGCGATCGGGGAGCTGTTTTTT.

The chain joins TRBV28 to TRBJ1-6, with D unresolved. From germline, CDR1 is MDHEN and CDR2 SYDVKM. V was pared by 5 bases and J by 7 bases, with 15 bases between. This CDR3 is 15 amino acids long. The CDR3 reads CASSGEGRLNSPLHF. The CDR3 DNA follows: TGTGCCAGCAGTGGAGAGGGTCGGCTCAATTCACCCCTCCACTTT.

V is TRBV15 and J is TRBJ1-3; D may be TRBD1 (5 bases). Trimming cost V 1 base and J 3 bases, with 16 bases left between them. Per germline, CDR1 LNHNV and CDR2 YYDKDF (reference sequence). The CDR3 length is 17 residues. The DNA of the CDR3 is TGTGCCACCAGCAGAGCGGCGGAGGGGCTGAATGGAAACACCATATATTTT. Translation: CATSRAAEGLNGNTIYF.

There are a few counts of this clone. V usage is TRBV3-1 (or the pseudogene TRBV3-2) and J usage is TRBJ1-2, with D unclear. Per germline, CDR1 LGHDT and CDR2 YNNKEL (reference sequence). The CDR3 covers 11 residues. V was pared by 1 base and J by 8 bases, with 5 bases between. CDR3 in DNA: TGTGCCAGCAGCCAAGGTGGGGGCTACACCTTC. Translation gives CASSQGGGYTF.

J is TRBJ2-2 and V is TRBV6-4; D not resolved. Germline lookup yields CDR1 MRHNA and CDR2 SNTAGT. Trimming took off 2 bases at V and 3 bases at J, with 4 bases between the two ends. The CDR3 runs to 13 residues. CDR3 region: CASSDTHTGELFF. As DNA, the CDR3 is TGTGCCAGCAGTGACACCCACACCGGGGAGCTGTTTTTT.

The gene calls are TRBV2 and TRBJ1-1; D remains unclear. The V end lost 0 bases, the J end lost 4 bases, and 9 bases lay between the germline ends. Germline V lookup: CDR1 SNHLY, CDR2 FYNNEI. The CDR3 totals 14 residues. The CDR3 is CASSEAGWVTEAFF. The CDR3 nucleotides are TGTGCCAGCAGTGAAGCTGGCTGGGTCACTGAAGCTTTCTTT. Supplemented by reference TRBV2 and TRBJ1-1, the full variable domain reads EPEVTQTPSHQVTQMGQEVILRCVPISNHLYFYWYRQILGQKVEFLVSFYNNEISEKSEIFDDQFSVERPDGSNFTLKIRSTKLEDSAMYFCASSEAGWVTEAFFGQGTRLTVV.

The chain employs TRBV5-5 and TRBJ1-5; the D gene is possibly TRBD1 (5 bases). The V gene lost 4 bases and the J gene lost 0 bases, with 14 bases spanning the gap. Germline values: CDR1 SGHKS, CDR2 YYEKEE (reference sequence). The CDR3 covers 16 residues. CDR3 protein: CASSPGTPYSNQPQHF. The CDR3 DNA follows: TGTGCCAGCAGCCCGGGGACCCCCTATAGCAATCAGCCCCAGCATTTT.

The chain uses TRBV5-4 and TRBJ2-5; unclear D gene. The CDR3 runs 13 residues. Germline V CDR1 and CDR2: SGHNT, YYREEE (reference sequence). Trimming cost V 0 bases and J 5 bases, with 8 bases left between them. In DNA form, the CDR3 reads TGTGCCAGCAGCTTGGGGGCTTGGGAGACCCAGTACTTC. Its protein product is CASSLGAWETQYF.

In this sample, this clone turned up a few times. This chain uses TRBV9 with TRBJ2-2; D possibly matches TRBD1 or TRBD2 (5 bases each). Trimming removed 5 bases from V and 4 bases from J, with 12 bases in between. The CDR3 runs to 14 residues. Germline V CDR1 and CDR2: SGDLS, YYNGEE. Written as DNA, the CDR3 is TGTGCCAGCAGAGAACATGGGGGCACCGGGGAGCTGTTTTTT. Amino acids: CASREHGGTGELFF.

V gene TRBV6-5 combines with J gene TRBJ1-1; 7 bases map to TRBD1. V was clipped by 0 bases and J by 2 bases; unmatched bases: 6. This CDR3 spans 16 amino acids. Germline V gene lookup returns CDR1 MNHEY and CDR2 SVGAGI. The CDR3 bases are TGTGCCAGCAGTTACTCACTTGGGACAGCCAACACTGAAGCTTTCTTT. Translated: CASSYSLGTANTEAFF.

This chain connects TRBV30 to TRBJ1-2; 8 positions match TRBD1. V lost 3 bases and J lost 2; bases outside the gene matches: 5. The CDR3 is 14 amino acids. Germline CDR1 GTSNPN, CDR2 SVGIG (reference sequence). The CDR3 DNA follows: TGTGCCTGGAGGGGACAGGCCCTCAACTATGGCTACACCTTC. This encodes CAWRGQALNYGYTF.

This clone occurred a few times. The CDR3 is CASRGFSGANVLTF. The CDR3, as DNA: TGTGCCAGCAGAGGGTTCTCTGGGGCCAACGTCCTGACTTTC. This rearrangement joins TRBV27 to TRBJ2-6; D uncertain. Germline loops: CDR1 MNHEY, CDR2 SMNVEV (reference sequence). The CDR3 is 14 amino acids. Trimming took 6 bases from V and 0 from J, leaving 6 bases between them.

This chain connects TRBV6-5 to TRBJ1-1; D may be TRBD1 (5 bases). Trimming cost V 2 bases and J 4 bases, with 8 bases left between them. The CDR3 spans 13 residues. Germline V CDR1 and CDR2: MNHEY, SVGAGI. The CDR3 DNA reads TGTGCCAGCAGTTACAAGGACACCACTGAAGCTTTCTTT. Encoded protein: CASSYKDTTEAFF.

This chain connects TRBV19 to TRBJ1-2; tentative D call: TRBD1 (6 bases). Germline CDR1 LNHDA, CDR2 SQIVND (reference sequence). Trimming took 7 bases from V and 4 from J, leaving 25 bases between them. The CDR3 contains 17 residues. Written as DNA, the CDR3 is TGTGCCAGTACTCTCGGACAGACCCCGACATGGGCCTATGGCTACACCTTC. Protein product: CASTLGQTPTWAYGYTF.

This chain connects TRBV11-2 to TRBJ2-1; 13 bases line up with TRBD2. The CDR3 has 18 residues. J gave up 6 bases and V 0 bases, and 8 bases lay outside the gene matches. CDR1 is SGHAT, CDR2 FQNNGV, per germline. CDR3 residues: CASSLDAWGLAGTNEQFF. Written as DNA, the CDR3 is TGTGCCAGCAGCTTAGACGCCTGGGGACTAGCGGGGACCAATGAGCAGTTCTTC.